This T cell receptor beta chain was profiled in a study of cytomegalovirus exposure and HLA in healthy donors. With 60 Vbeta and 13 Jbeta primers, the PCR was carried out. Data came from immunoSEQ multiplex PCR; TCRdb stores just in-frame clones and leaves some out. The sample includes 87,000 or so clones, roughly 71% of them seen just once. Germline V CDR1 and CDR2: PRHDT, FYEKMQ (reference sequence). V lost 6 bases to trimming and J lost 4 bases; unmatched junction nucleotides: 16. The CDR3 length is 18 residues. What was sequenced was PBMCs. The chain joins TRBV13 to TRBJ1-1; 11 nucleotides line up with TRBD1. The receptor was derived from a middle-aged woman in good health and CMV-seronegative. The DNA for the CDR3 is TGTGCCAGCAGACAACTTTCCGGACAGGGGGCCGTCGGCACTGAAGCTTTCTTT. Its translation is CASRQLSGQGAVGTEAFF. Full variable domain (rest looked up from reference TRBV13 and TRBJ1-1): AAGVIQSPRHLIKEKRETATLKCYPIPRHDTVYWYQQGPGQDPQFLISFYEKMQSDKGSIPDRFSAQQFSDYHSELNMSSLELGDSALYFCASRQLSGQGAVGTEAFFGQGTRLTVV.